This T cell receptor beta chain was retrieved from a study of T cell changes during pregnancy in multiple sclerosis. The germline V gene encodes CDR1 MNHEY and CDR2 SMNVEV (reference sequence). The V gene end was trimmed by 3 bases and the J gene end by 4 bases; junction bases not matched to a gene: 2. The CDR3 is made up of 14 amino acids. Profiled with immunoSEQ multiplex PCR; TCRdb holds only in-frame clones, not every one. The repertoire includes about 100,000 clones, around 93% of them detected once, and less than 2.5% sits in the top ten. The sample here was peripheral blood, taken after pregnancy. This receptor was identified in a female donor with multiple sclerosis, enrolled in a pregnancy study. The chain couples TRBV27 to TRBJ2-2, with TRBD1 identical over 7 bases. The CDR3 DNA reads TGTGCCAGCAGTTTCGGACAGGCCACCGGGGAGCTGTTTTTT. Its protein is CASSFGQATGELFF.